These 30 T cell receptor beta chains share one sample of origin, sequenced in a study of cytomegalovirus exposure and HLA in healthy donors. PCR used 60 Vbeta primers and 13 Jbeta primers. Clones were read by immunoSEQ multiplex PCR, and TCRdb kept only the in-frame ones, dropping some. The sample consists of about 100,000 clones, around 69% of them appearing once. The specimen sequenced was PBMCs. The receptors were gathered from a man between 18 and 35 years old in good health and CMV-seronegative.

CDR3 nucleotides: TGTGCCAGCACGGTTGAATTCACCTACAATGAGCAGTTCTTC. This encodes CASTVEFTYNEQFF. This sequence joins TRBV6-1 and TRBJ2-1, with unresolved D. V was cut by 7 bases and J by 2 bases, with 12 bases left in between. This CDR3 spans 14 amino acids. In germline, CDR1 is MNHNS, CDR2 SASEGT.

This clone was seen more than once but under ten times. V usage is TRBV4-3 and J usage is TRBJ2-1, with D maybe TRBD1 (5 bases). Trimming shortened V by 0 bases and J by 4 bases, and 10 bases separated the two germline ends. The germline V gene encodes CDR1 LGHNA and CDR2 YSLEER. This CDR3 is built from 15 residues. CDR3 nucleotides: TGCGCCAGCAGCCAAGATGGGGCTTCTTACAATGAGCAGTTCTTC. Translation gives CASSQDGASYNEQFF.

The chain uses TRBV19 and TRBJ2-7; 12 bases are shared with TRBD2. V shed 6 bases, J shed 3 bases, and the junction held 6 bases outside the gene matches. The length of the CDR3 is 15 residues. The germline V gene encodes CDR1 LNHDA and CDR2 SQIVND (reference sequence). The CDR3 here is CASSPPGLAGYEQYF. DNA for the CDR3: TGTGCCAGTAGCCCTCCGGGACTAGCGGGCTACGAGCAGTACTTC.

The J gene is TRBJ1-1, the V gene TRBV4-3; D is possibly TRBD1 (5 bases). The CDR3 is made up of 18 amino acids. Germline loops: CDR1 LGHNA, CDR2 YSLEER. Trimming took 6 bases from V and 4 from J, leaving 27 bases between them. This chain's CDR3 is CASSPNTGVWSSGTEAFF. CDR3 coding DNA: TGCGCCAGCAGTCCTAATACGGGGGTTTGGTCGTCGGGCACTGAAGCTTTCTTT.

The chain recombines TRBV7-9 with TRBJ1-4; weak D call: TRBD1 (5 bases). V lost 4 bases and J 5 bases, leaving 14 bases between the germline ends. The CDR3 covers 15 residues. In germline, CDR1 is SEHNR, CDR2 FQNEAQ (reference sequence). The CDR3 DNA sequence: TGTGCCAGCAGCTCTTGGGGGGGACCAAATGAAAAACTGTTTTTT. Protein product: CASSSWGGPNEKLFF.

This rearrangement joins TRBV7-3 to TRBJ2-5; D unclear. V dropped 4 bases and J dropped 5 bases, with 17 bases sitting between them. Germline CDR1 reads SGHTA; CDR2 reads FQGTGA. CDR3 length: 15 residues. DNA of the CDR3: TGTGCCAGCAGCTCCACTTCTGCCACGCGGGAGACCCAGTACTTC. Translated, it gives CASSSTSATRETQYF. Looking up the rest from reference TRBV7-3 and TRBJ2-5 gives the full variable domain: GAGVSQTPSNKVTEKGKYVELRCDPISGHTALYWYRQSLGQGPEFLIYFQGTGAADDSGLPNDRFFAVRPEGSVSTLKIQRTERGDSAVYLCASSSTSATRETQYFGPGTRLLVL.

This chain connects TRBV27 to TRBJ2-5; D ambiguous. Germline-derived CDR1 and CDR2 are MNHEY and SMNVEV (reference sequence). Trimming shortened V by 0 bases and J by 2 bases, and 10 bases separated the two germline ends. The CDR3 totals 15 residues. The CDR3 reads CASSLSSYRQETQYF. CDR3 DNA sequence: TGTGCCAGCAGTTTATCGAGTTACAGACAAGAGACCCAGTACTTC.

The V gene is TRBV29-1, the J gene TRBJ1-2, with no clear D. Germline CDR1 SQVTM, CDR2 ANQGSEA. The CDR3 runs to 10 residues. The ends were cut back, 2 bases at V and 8 bases at J, with 6 bases in the middle. CDR3 protein: CSVEPGGYTF. Here the CDR3 DNA reads TGCAGCGTTGAACCCGGGGGCTACACCTTC. The full variable domain, with the rest looked up from reference TRBV29-1 and TRBJ1-2, is SAVISQKPSRDICQRGTSLTIQCQVDSQVTMMFWYRQQPGQSLTLIATANQGSEATYESGFVIDKFPISRPNLTFSTLTVSNMSPEDSSIYLCSVEPGGYTFGSGTRLTVV.

The chain has TRBV6-1 and TRBJ2-1; tentative D call: TRBD1 (6 bases). This CDR3 comprises 16 residues. In germline, CDR1 is MNHNS, CDR2 SASEGT. V dropped 4 bases and J dropped 6 bases, with 19 bases sitting between them. CDR3 bases: TGTGCCAGCAGTGCAACCCCCGCGGACAGAGGCAATGAGCAGTTCTTC. The encoded protein is CASSATPADRGNEQFF.

The V call is TRBV7-3, the J call TRBJ2-2, with TRBD2 matching over 12 bases. J was trimmed by 5 bases and V by 5 bases; bases with no gene match: 3. The V gene's germline CDR1 is SGHTA and CDR2 FQGTGA. This CDR3 region has 15 residues. CDR3 region: CASSRLAGETGELFF. DNA of the CDR3: TGTGCCAGCAGCCGACTAGCGGGGGAGACCGGGGAGCTGTTTTTT.

The CDR3 loop is CASSLRGPDSPLHF. DNA of the CDR3: TGTGCCAGCAGCCTCAGGGGGCCGGATTCACCCCTCCACTTT. The rearrangement uses TRBV7-9 and TRBJ1-6; the match to TRBD1 covers 8 bases. The CDR3 totals 14 residues. In germline, CDR1 is SEHNR, CDR2 FQNEAQ (reference sequence). After removal of 5 bases from V and 8 bases from J, the junction contained 5 bases not matched to a gene. The full variable domain, rest sourced from reference TRBV7-9 and TRBJ1-6, is DTGVSQNPRHKITKRGQNVTFRCDPISEHNRLYWYRQTLGQGPEFLTYFQNEAQLEKSRLLSDRFSAERPKGSFSTLEIQRTEQGDSAMYLCASSLRGPDSPLHFGNGTRLTVT.

This sequence joins TRBV28 and TRBJ1-6; 8 bases fit TRBD1. Germline-derived CDR1 and CDR2 are MDHEN and SYDVKM. This CDR3 comprises 15 residues. The V gene end was trimmed by 3 bases and the J gene end by 13 bases; junction bases not matched to a gene: 11. CDR3 loop: CASSFPPGTGGPLHF. The CDR3 DNA reads as TGTGCCAGCAGTTTCCCCCCCGGGACAGGCGGCCCCCTCCACTTT. The full variable domain, completed using reference TRBV28 and TRBJ1-6, is DVKVTQSSRYLVKRTGEKVFLECVQDMDHENMFWYRQDPGLGLRLIYFSYDVKMKEKGDIPEGYSVSREKKERFSLILESASTNQTSMYLCASSFPPGTGGPLHFGNGTRLTVT.

This clone has only a few counts. The V call is TRBV2, the J call TRBJ1-2; the D gene is possibly TRBD1 (5 bases). V was trimmed by 4 bases and J by 13 bases, leaving 13 bases between them. Germline CDR1 is SNHLY and CDR2 is FYNNEI. The CDR3 is 11 amino acids. The CDR3 here is CASSAQGRSTF. The CDR3 DNA reads as TGTGCCAGCAGTGCTCAGGGAAGATCCACCTTC.

This clone was seen a handful of times. V gene TRBV5-1 combines with J gene TRBJ1-1; D is uncertain. The CDR3 has 16 amino acids. Trimming stripped 0 bases from V and 0 bases from J, with 12 bases between. CDR1 is SGHRS, CDR2 YFSETQ, per germline. In DNA form, the CDR3 reads TGCGCCAGCAGCTTGGGCAGGCTGGTTATGAACACTGAAGCTTTCTTT. Its protein is CASSLGRLVMNTEAFF.

This clone was seen only a few times. The chain links TRBV7-6 to TRBJ2-3, with 8 bases identical to TRBD2. Trimming removed 5 bases from V and 0 bases from J; junction bases left unmatched: 7. This CDR3 has 16 amino acids. Germline V gene sequence: CDR1 SGHVS, CDR2 FNYEAQ. In DNA form, the CDR3 reads TGTGCCAGCAGCACGTCACTAGCGGCTAGCACAGATACGCAGTATTTT. Protein product: CASSTSLAASTDTQYF.

The chain combines TRBV6-1 with TRBJ2-4, with 7 bases identical to TRBD1. Germline V gives CDR1 MNHNS, CDR2 SASEGT. The V segment lost 2 bases and the J segment 7 bases; nucleotides outside the gene matches: 2. The CDR3 totals 13 residues. This CDR3 reads CASSERDSNIQYF. The CDR3 DNA sequence: TGTGCCAGCAGTGAACGGGACAGCAACATTCAGTACTTC.

This clone has a handful of counts. The CDR3 loop is CASSLRQGDEQFF. The CDR3 coding sequence is TGCGCCAGCAGCCTGAGACAGGGAGATGAGCAGTTCTTC. The chain uses TRBV5-1 and TRBJ2-1, with 7 bases that match TRBD1. V shed 4 bases, J shed 8 bases, and the junction held 6 bases outside the gene matches. CDR3 size: 13 residues. Germline V CDR1 and CDR2: SGHRS, YFSETQ.

Only one count was recorded for this clone. V is TRBV7-9 and J is TRBJ2-3; 9 nucleotides match TRBD1. CDR3 size: 15 residues. CDR1 is SEHNR, CDR2 FQNEAQ, per germline (reference sequence). V was pared by 2 bases and J by 3 bases, with 3 bases of the junction left unmatched. CDR3 nucleotide sequence: TGTGCCAGCAGCTTACGGACAGGGGATACAGATACGCAGTATTTT. This gives the protein CASSLRTGDTDTQYF.

The rearrangement joins TRBV29-1 to TRBJ2-7, with TRBD2 matching over 10 bases. The CDR3 sequence is 13 residues long. Germline assignment: CDR1 SQVTM and CDR2 ANQGSEA. V lost 5 bases and J lost 1; bases outside the gene matches: 2. The CDR3: CSVHSGGSYEQYF. The CDR3 DNA sequence: TGCAGCGTTCATAGCGGGGGGTCCTACGAGCAGTACTTC.

The V gene is TRBV4-2, the J gene TRBJ2-2; TRBD2 agrees at 10 bases. The CDR3 is 15 amino acids. Germline CDR1 reads LGHNA; CDR2 reads YNFKEQ. V lost 3 bases, J lost 8 bases, and 6 bases stayed unmatched. The CDR3 spells CASSQAGLAEGELFF. DNA of the CDR3: TGTGCCAGCAGCCAGGCCGGACTAGCGGAGGGGGAGCTGTTTTTT.

This clone has only one observation. This sequence joins TRBV7-2 and TRBJ2-1, with D possibly TRBD2 on 5 matching bases. The CDR3 has 14 amino acids. V was clipped by 1 base and J by 8 bases, with 12 bases between them. Germline V gives CDR1 SGHTA, CDR2 FQGNSA. CDR3 in amino acids: CASSLGGSRYEQFF. The DNA of the CDR3 is TGTGCCAGCAGCTTAGGAGGGTCCCGCTATGAGCAGTTCTTC. Using reference TRBV7-2 and TRBJ2-1 for the parts outside the CDR3, the full variable domain is GAGVSQSPSNKVTEKGKDVELRCDPISGHTALYWYRQSLGQGLEFLIYFQGNSAPDKSGLPSDRFSAERTGGSVSTLTIQRTQQEDSAVYLCASSLGGSRYEQFFGPGTRLTVL.

The chain is built from TRBV6-5 and TRBJ2-2, with 9 bases fitting TRBD1. This CDR3 has 12 amino acids. Germline V gives CDR1 MNHEY, CDR2 SVGAGI. The V and J ends lost 5 bases and 11 bases, in that order; junction bases with no gene match: 3. This CDR3 reads CASSPDRGELFF. CDR3 bases: TGTGCCAGCAGTCCGGACAGGGGTGAGCTGTTTTTT.

This CDR3 reads CASSEALGTEAFF. CDR3 sequence (DNA): TGTGCCAGCAGTGAAGCGCTAGGCACTGAAGCTTTCTTT. This chain connects TRBV6-1 to TRBJ1-1, with unresolved D. Germline V gene data show CDR1 as MNHNS and CDR2 as SASEGT. CDR3 length: 13 residues. V lost 0 bases to trimming and J lost 4 bases, with 6 bases between them.

V is TRBV5-1 and J is TRBJ2-2; D call uncertain. CDR1 and CDR2 from the germline V gene are SGHRS and YFSETQ. The CDR3 is made up of 13 amino acids. The V end was cut by 0 bases, the J end by 5 bases, with 5 bases between. CDR3 amino acids: CASSLDGTGELFF. CDR3 nucleotide sequence: TGCGCCAGCAGCTTGGACGGGACCGGGGAGCTGTTTTTT.

V gene TRBV5-6 combines with J gene TRBJ1-1; 9 nucleotides align to TRBD1. The CDR3 loop spans 16 amino acids. Trimming took 4 bases from V and 1 from J; bases not matched to a gene: 8. CDR1 is SGHDT, CDR2 YYEEEE, per germline. CDR3 residues: CASSTTSGQGNTEAFF. The CDR3 DNA sequence: TGTGCCAGCAGCACGACCTCGGGACAGGGGAACACTGAAGCTTTCTTT.

The V gene is TRBV5-4, the J gene TRBJ2-2; 8 nucleotides align to TRBD1. The V segment lost 4 bases and the J segment 5 bases; nucleotides outside the gene matches: 7. This CDR3 is 15 amino acids long. Germline V gives CDR1 SGHNT, CDR2 YYREEE (reference sequence). DNA for the CDR3: TGTGCCAGCAGCCCGGACAGGGTGGGGACCGGGGAGCTGTTTTTT. Protein: CASSPDRVGTGELFF. Full variable domain (missing parts from reference TRBV5-4 and TRBJ2-2): ETGVTQSPTHLIKTRGQQVTLRCSSQSGHNTVSWYQQALGQGPQFIFQYYREEENGRGNFPPRFSGLQFPNYSSELNVNALELDDSALYLCASSPDRVGTGELFFGEGSRLTVL.

The genes are TRBV7-8 and TRBJ1-6; maybe TRBD1 (6 bases). Germline V gives CDR1 SGHVS, CDR2 FQNEAQ. V shed 5 bases and J shed 7 bases, with 18 bases lying between them. The CDR3 loop spans 16 amino acids. CDR3 sequence (DNA): TGTGCCAGCAGCCTTTACAGGGTCCAGGGCAATTCACCCCTCCACTTT. Its protein is CASSLYRVQGNSPLHF.

CDR3 residues: CASSNRQGGGQYF. The CDR3 bases are TGTGCCAGCAGTAACAGACAGGGTGGAGGGCAGTACTTC. V gene TRBV6-1 combines with J gene TRBJ2-7; 7 bases are a match to TRBD1. From germline, CDR1 is MNHNS and CDR2 SASEGT. The CDR3 is 13 amino acids. V lost 5 bases and J lost 9; bases outside the gene matches: 10.

The chain recombines TRBV11-2 with TRBJ2-7, with D tentatively TRBD2 (6 bases). The V and J ends lost 6 bases and 7 bases respectively, with 10 bases between them. Germline loops: CDR1 SGHAT, CDR2 FQNNGV. This CDR3 spans 11 amino acids. The CDR3, as DNA: TGTGCCAGCAGTACGGGGGTGGAGCAGTACTTC. Translating gives CASSTGVEQYF.

The chain has TRBV7-2 and TRBJ2-7, with 10 bases matching TRBD2. The ends lost 5 bases at V and 9 bases at J; junction bases unmatched: 16. This CDR3 has 16 amino acids. Germline CDR1 SGHTA, CDR2 FQGNSA. DNA for the CDR3: TGTGCCAGCAGCCGCTCTATAGCGGGGGGCCCGTGGGGGCAGTACTTC. This sequence encodes CASSRSIAGGPWGQYF.